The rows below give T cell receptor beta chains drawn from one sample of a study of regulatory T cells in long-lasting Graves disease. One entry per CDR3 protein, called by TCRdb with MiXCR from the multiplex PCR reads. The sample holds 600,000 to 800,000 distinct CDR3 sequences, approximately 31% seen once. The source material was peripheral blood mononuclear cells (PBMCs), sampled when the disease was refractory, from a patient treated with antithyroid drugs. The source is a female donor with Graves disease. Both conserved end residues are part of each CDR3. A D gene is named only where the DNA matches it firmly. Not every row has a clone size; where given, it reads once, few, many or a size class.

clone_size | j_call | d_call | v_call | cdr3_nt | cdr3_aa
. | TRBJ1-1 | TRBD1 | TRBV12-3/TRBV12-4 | TGTGCCAGCAACCGGGACAGGGGGCTCACTGAAGCTTTCTTT | CASNRDRGLTEAFF
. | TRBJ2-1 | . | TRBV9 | TGTGCCAGCAGCGTAGCTATCGGCTGGCGAAATGAGCAGTTCTTC | CASSVAIGWRNEQFF
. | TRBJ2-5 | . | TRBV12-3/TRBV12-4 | TGTGCCAGCAGTTTACAAGGCACGGGGGAGACCCAGTACTTC | CASSLQGTGETQYF
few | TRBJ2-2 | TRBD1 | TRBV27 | TGTGCCAGCAGCCCCGACAGGGGGGACGGGGAGCTGTTTTTT | CASSPDRGDGELFF
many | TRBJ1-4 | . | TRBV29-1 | TGCAGCGTTGCGGATAGGAGAAGTGAAAAACTGTTTTTT | CSVADRRSEKLFF
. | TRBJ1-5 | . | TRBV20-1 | TGCAGTGCTAGTTTAATGGCAGCCGCGTCTTCGGGCAATCAGCCCCAGCATTTT | CSASLMAAASSGNQPQHF
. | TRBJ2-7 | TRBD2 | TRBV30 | TGTGCCTGGAGGGAGATAGCGGGAAGCTCCTACGAGCAGTACTTC | CAWREIAGSSYEQYF
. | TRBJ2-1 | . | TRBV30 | TGTGCCACAGGACTACTCCACAATGAGCAGTTCTTC | CATGLLHNEQFF
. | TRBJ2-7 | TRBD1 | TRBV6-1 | TGTGCCAGCAGACGCAGGGGGCTCATCTACGAGCAGTACTTC | CASRRRGLIYEQYF
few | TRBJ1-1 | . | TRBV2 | TGTGCCAGCAGTGACAGGGTAATGGGTGAAGCTTTCTTT | CASSDRVMGEAFF
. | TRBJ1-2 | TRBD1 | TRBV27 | TGTGCCAGCAGTTTATCCGGGGCAGGGGGCGGCTATGGCTACACCTTC | CASSLSGAGGGYGYTF
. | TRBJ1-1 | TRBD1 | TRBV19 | TGTGCCAGTAGTCCGTCGGACAGGGGGAACACTGAAGCTTTCTTT | CASSPSDRGNTEAFF
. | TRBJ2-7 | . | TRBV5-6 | TGTGCCAGCAGCCCCCGGCCGACTCGACGCTACGAGCAGTACTTC | CASSPRPTRRYEQYF
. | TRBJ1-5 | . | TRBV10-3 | TGTGCCATATCCCTGGGGGGGGGTATAAGCAATCAGCCCCAGCATTTT | CAISLGGGISNQPQHF
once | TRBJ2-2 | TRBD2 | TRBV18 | TGTGCCAGCTCACCCGCCATAGCGGGAGTTATCGGGGAGCTGTTTTTT | CASSPAIAGVIGELFF
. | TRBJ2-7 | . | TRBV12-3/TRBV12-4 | TGTGCCAGCAGCCCGGGGGCCAGCTCCTACGAGCAGTACTTC | CASSPGASSYEQYF
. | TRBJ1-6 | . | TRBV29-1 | TGCAGCGTTAGCGAGAGCTCCTATAATTCACCCCTCCACTTT | CSVSESSYNSPLHF
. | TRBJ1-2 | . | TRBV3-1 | TGTGCCAGCAGCCAATCTCCCTATGGCTACACCTTC | CASSQSPYGYTF
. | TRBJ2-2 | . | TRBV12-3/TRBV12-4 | TGTGCCAGCAACCGTGGGGCGCCAAAGAGCGGGGAGCTGTTTTTT | CASNRGAPKSGELFF
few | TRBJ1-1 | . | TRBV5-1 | TGTGCCAGCAGCGTAGTTACAGCTTCGAACACTGAAGCTTTCTTT | CASSVVTASNTEAFF
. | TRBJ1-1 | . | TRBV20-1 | TGCAGTGCTCTACACCATACAGGGAAACTCTTCGAAGCTTTCTTT | CSALHHTGKLFEAFF
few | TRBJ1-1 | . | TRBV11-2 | TGTGCCAGCAGCTACCGGGACGGCCACACTGAAGCTTTCTTT | CASSYRDGHTEAFF
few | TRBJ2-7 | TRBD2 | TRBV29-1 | TGCAGCGTCATTGCGGGAGGGGGCACCTACGAGCAGTACTTC | CSVIAGGGTYEQYF
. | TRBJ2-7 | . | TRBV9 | TGTGCCAGCAGCACGACGCCGGGACCAACCTACGAGCAGTACTTC | CASSTTPGPTYEQYF
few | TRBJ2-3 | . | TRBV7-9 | TGTGCCAGCAGCCTCGATTGGACTAGCACAGATACGCAGTATTTT | CASSLDWTSTDTQYF
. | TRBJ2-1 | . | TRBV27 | TGTGCCATCAACAGTTTAGGGCCGGGACTGACGAGGGAGAATGAGCAGTTCTTC | CAINSLGPGLTRENEQFF
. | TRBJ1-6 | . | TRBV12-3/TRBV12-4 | TGTGCCAGCAACCAACTCGGGGGGAGGTCACCCCTCCACTTT | CASNQLGGRSPLHF
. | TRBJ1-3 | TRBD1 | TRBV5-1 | TGCGCCAGCAGCTTGGCCGGACAGGTTGGAAACACCATATATTTT | CASSLAGQVGNTIYF
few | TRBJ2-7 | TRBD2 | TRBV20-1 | TGCAGTGCTACTAGCGGAACCTACGAGCAGTACTTC | CSATSGTYEQYF
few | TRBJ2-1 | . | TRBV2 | TGTGCCAGCAGCCCGGACTGGACCGAAAACAATGAGCAGTTCTTC | CASSPDWTENNEQFF
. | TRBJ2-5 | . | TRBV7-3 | TGTGCCAGCAGCTTAAGGGGTGTAGGGTTTGGGACACAAGAGACCCAGTACTTC | CASSLRGVGFGTQETQYF
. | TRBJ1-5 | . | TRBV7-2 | TGTGCCAGCAGCTTAGAGTTCGGGGGTTCGAATCAGCCCCAGCATTTT | CASSLEFGGSNQPQHF
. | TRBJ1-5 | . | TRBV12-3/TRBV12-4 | TGTGCCAGCAGTTCAAGCCAGGGGCTGGGCAATCAGCCCCAGCATTTT | CASSSSQGLGNQPQHF
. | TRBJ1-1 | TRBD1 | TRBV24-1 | TGTGCCACCAGTGACCCGACAGGGGGCACTGAAGCTTTCTTT | CATSDPTGGTEAFF
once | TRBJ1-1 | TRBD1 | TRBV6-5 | TGTGCCGGCAGTTATCGTGGGACAGGGGCTAACACTGAAGCTTTCTTT | CAGSYRGTGANTEAFF
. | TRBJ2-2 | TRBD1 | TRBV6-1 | TGTGCCAGCAGTAAAACCGGGACAGGGAGATTTCTAGCCGGGGAGCTGTTTTTT | CASSKTGTGRFLAGELFF
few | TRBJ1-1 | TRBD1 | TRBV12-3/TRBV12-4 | TGTGCCAGCAGCCCCGGGACAGGGTTCCGCCCTGAAGCTTTCTTT | CASSPGTGFRPEAFF
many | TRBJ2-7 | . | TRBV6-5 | TGTGCCAGCAGTTACTCGTTTTGGTCGGGGTCCTACGAGCAGTACTTC | CASSYSFWSGSYEQYF
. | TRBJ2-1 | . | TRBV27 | TGTGCCAGCGGACCCTACGAGGATGAGCAGTTCTTC | CASGPYEDEQFF
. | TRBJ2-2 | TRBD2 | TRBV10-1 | TGCGCCAGCAGGGAACTAGCGGGAACCGGGGAGCTGTTTTTT | CASRELAGTGELFF
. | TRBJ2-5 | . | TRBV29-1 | TGCAGCGTTGCGTGGTCAGGGAGCCGAGAGACCCAGTACTTC | CSVAWSGSRETQYF
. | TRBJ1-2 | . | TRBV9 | TGTGCCAGCAGTCTTGAAGAGGGCGCCTATGGCTACACCTTC | CASSLEEGAYGYTF
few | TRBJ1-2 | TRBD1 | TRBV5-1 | TGCGCCAGCAGCAGGGACAGGGGGCGCGGCTATGGCTACACCTTC | CASSRDRGRGYGYTF
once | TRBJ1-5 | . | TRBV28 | TGTGCCAGCGGCCTGCCAGGCAATCAGCCCCAGCATTTT | CASGLPGNQPQHF
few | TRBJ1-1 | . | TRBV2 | TGTGCCAGCATGGGAAGGTCGGGGACACGGGACGTAGTGGAGGCTTTCTTT | CASMGRSGTRDVVEAFF
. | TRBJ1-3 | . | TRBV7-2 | TGTGCCAGCAGCCAGCAGCCCCGGCCCGGAAACACCATATATTTT | CASSQQPRPGNTIYF
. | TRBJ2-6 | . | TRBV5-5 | TGTGCCAGCAATATCCAATTTGGGGCCAACGTCCTGACTTTC | CASNIQFGANVLTF
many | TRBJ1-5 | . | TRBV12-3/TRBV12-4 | TGTGCCAGCAGTTTAAGAGCAAATCAGCCCCAGCATTTT | CASSLRANQPQHF
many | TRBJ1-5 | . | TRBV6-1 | TGTGCCAGCAGTCTTCAGGGTTATGGTCAGCCCCAGCATTTT | CASSLQGYGQPQHF
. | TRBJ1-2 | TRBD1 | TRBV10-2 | TGCGCCAGCAGTGAGGGGACAGAATATGGCTACACCTTC | CASSEGTEYGYTF
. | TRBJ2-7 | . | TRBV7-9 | TGTGCCAGCAGCCCTGTACGGGTTGGCGAGCAGTACTTC | CASSPVRVGEQYF
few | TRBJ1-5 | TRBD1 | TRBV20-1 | TGCAGTGCTGGCTCCACCGGGACAGGGGGTTTGGGTCAGCCCCAGCATTTT | CSAGSTGTGGLGQPQHF
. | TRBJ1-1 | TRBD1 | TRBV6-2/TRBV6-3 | TGTGCCAGCAGTTACTCCCCATGGGACAGAGGGTCTGAGAACACTGAAGCTTTCTTT | CASSYSPWDRGSENTEAFF
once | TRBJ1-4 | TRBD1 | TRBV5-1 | TGCGCCAGCGCCCCCGGACAGGGGCCTCGGGGACTGTTTTTT | CASAPGQGPRGLFF
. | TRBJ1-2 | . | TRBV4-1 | TGCGCCAGCAGCCAAGAAGGGAATAACTATGGCTACACCTTC | CASSQEGNNYGYTF
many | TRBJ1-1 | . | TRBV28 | TGTGCCACCAATGGACACACCGAAGCTTTCTTT | CATNGHTEAFF
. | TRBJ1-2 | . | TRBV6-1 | TGTGCCAGCAGTGAACCCAACCGGGGGCATGGCTACACCTTC | CASSEPNRGHGYTF
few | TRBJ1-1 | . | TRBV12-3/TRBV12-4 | TGTGCCAGCAGTACCAGGGAGAGGAACACTGAAGCTTTCTTT | CASSTRERNTEAFF
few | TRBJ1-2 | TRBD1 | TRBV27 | TGTGCCAGCAGTCCCTCGACAGGGTATAACTATGGCTACACCTTC | CASSPSTGYNYGYTF